Below, 25 T cell receptor beta chains from the same sample are listed, as sequenced in a study of response to subunit inactivated influenza vaccine. TCRdb independently ran MiXCR on the RT-PCR reads; one entry per CDR3 protein. The sample shows about 650,000 distinct CDR3 sequences, less than 20% of them seen only once. This material consisted of PBMCs from blood, taken roughly 13 days after vaccination. All receptors derive from a man aged 50 or older who received an inactivated influenza vaccine.

This clonotype was counted only a few times. This chain joins TRBV4-3 and TRBJ2-5; 11 bases map to TRBD1. The CDR3 is made up of 16 amino acids. Germline V CDR1 and CDR2: LGHNA, YSLEER. V was pared by 5 bases and J by 2 bases, with 7 bases of the junction left unmatched. CDR3 DNA sequence: TGCGCCAGCAGCTCTCAATGGGACAGGGGGCAAGAGACCCAGTACTTC. This sequence encodes CASSSQWDRGQETQYF.

The table lists this clonotype with a few counts. V gene TRBV21-1 combines with J gene TRBJ2-4. TRBV21-1 is reported as a pseudogene. The CDR3 runs to 14 residues. The CDR3 reads CASSKGVAKNIQYF. The CDR3 coding sequence is TGTGCCAGCAGCAAAGGGGTAGCCAAAAACATTCAGTACTTC.

V gene TRBV6-1 combines with J gene TRBJ1-6; no clear D. Per the germline V gene, CDR1 is MNHNS and CDR2 is SASEGT. Trimming pared 5 bases from V and 9 bases from J, leaving 14 bases between. CDR3 size: 14 residues. The DNA of the CDR3 is TGTGCCAGCAGTCGGACCCTGGTTAGTTCACCCCTCCACTTT. This translates into CASSRTLVSSPLHF.

The chain combines TRBV4-1 with TRBJ2-7; a weak D match, TRBD1 (5 bases). V was cut by 3 bases and J by 3 bases, with 15 bases left in between. CDR1 and CDR2 from the germline V gene are MGHRA and YSYEKL. The CDR3 is 15 amino acids. The CDR3 region is CASSHPAQGIYEQYF. CDR3 in DNA: TGCGCCAGCAGCCACCCCGCGCAGGGAATCTACGAGCAGTACTTC.

This rearrangement joins TRBV2 to TRBJ2-4, with D hard to call. From germline, CDR1 is SNHLY and CDR2 FYNNEI. Trimming stripped 7 bases from V and 7 bases from J, with 17 bases between. The CDR3 length is 14 residues. The CDR3 nucleotides read TGTGCCAGCAAGCTAAAGGAGTCCTGGAACATTCAGTACTTC. It is translated as CASKLKESWNIQYF.

This clonotype was picked up a small number of times. The chain carries TRBV20-1 and TRBJ2-1; 10 bases are shared with TRBD2. The germline V gene encodes CDR1 DFQATT and CDR2 SNEGSKA (reference sequence). V was clipped by 5 bases and J by 2 bases; unmatched bases: 12. The CDR3 totals 17 residues. CDR3 loop: CSALRLAGDGAYNEQFF. In DNA form, the CDR3 reads TGCAGTGCTCTGAGGCTAGCGGGAGATGGGGCCTACAATGAGCAGTTCTTC.

This clonotype was recorded a few times. The rearrangement links TRBV12-3 or TRBV12-4 to TRBJ2-2; no definite D call. The CDR3 is 13 residues long. Trimming took 4 bases from V and 6 from J, leaving 9 bases between them. The CDR3 bases are TGTGCCAGCAGTTGGCGGTCTGCCGGGGAGCTGTTTTTT. Its translation is CASSWRSAGELFF.

This clonotype has at least ten counts. The rearrangement uses TRBV5-6 and TRBJ1-5, with a tentative D call TRBD1 (6 bases). CDR1 is SGHDT and CDR2 is YYEEEE in the germline V gene. CDR3 length equals 16 residues. V was pared by 1 base and J by 5 bases, with 16 bases between. CDR3 amino acids: CASSLTTIDRHQPQHF. The CDR3, as DNA: TGTGCCAGCAGCTTGACCACTATAGACAGGCATCAGCCCCAGCATTTT.

The gene calls are TRBV10-3 and TRBJ2-5; perhaps TRBD2 as D (5 bases). Germline loops: CDR1 ENHRY, CDR2 SYGVKD. This CDR3 region has 13 residues. V was shortened by 3 bases and J by 1 base, with 6 bases between the two germline ends. CDR3 bases: TGTGCCATCAGTGACGGACTCCAAGAGACCCAGTACTTC. This translates into CAISDGLQETQYF.

This clonotype was seen more than once but under ten times. The V and J genes are TRBV12-3 or TRBV12-4 and TRBJ2-5; D may be TRBD1 or TRBD2 (5 bases each). The CDR3 contains 14 residues. V shed 0 bases and J shed 5 bases, with 10 bases lying between them. CDR3 sequence: CASSLARGLETQYF. The CDR3 nucleotides are TGTGCCAGCAGTTTAGCGAGGGGTTTGGAGACCCAGTACTTC.

This clonotype was seen more than once but under ten times. The CDR3 region is CASSPDGTISGNTIYF. The CDR3, as DNA: TGCGCCAGCAGCCCGGACGGGACAATCTCTGGAAACACCATATATTTT. The J gene is TRBJ1-3, the V gene TRBV4-1; TRBD1 is a possible D gene (6 bases). Trimming shortened V by 4 bases and J by 0 bases, and 13 bases separated the two germline ends. Germline-derived CDR1 and CDR2 are MGHRA and YSYEKL. The CDR3 length is 16 residues.

The chain is built from TRBV6-5 and TRBJ2-1; D is perhaps TRBD1 or TRBD2 (5 bases each). There are 12 residues in the CDR3. Trimming cost V 8 bases and J 7 bases, with 12 bases left between them. Germline V gene data show CDR1 as MNHEY and CDR2 as SVGAGI. CDR3 protein: CASGGVWNEQFF. The CDR3 coding sequence is TGTGCCAGCGGGGGAGTGTGGAATGAGCAGTTCTTC.

J is TRBJ2-1 and V is TRBV20-1; D may be TRBD2 (6 bases). The CDR3 is 16 amino acids. Germline assignment: CDR1 DFQATT and CDR2 SNEGSKA (reference sequence). V lost 0 bases to trimming and J lost 0 bases, with 12 bases between them. CDR3 region: CSARDRRGPSYNEQFF. Here the CDR3 DNA reads TGCAGTGCTAGAGATCGGAGGGGTCCCTCCTACAATGAGCAGTTCTTC.

A word on this clonotype: One end of the junction does not line up with germline, which may come from a read error. The V and J genes are TRBV7-8 and TRBJ1-1, with D tentatively TRBD1 (5 bases). Germline assignment: CDR1 SGHVS and CDR2 FQNEAQ. This CDR3 has 12 amino acids. CDR3 bases: TGTGCCAGGAGCTTAGACAGCTCTAGGGCTTTCTTT. Its protein is CARSLDSSRAFF.

This clonotype was counted at least ten times. The chain carries TRBV7-2 and TRBJ2-5, with D perhaps TRBD1 (5 bases). Per the germline V gene, CDR1 is SGHTA and CDR2 is FQGNSA. The CDR3 is 14 amino acids. V lost 8 bases and J lost 2, with 15 bases in between. CDR3 sequence reads: CASSPSRAQETQYF. In nucleotides, the CDR3 is TGTGCCAGCTCACCAAGCAGGGCTCAAGAGACCCAGTACTTC.

The gene calls are TRBV4-2 and TRBJ1-6; D perhaps matches TRBD1 (6 bases). Germline-derived CDR1 and CDR2 are LGHNA and YNFKEQ. Deletions cut 1 base from V and 7 bases from J, with 11 bases between. CDR3 size: 15 residues. The CDR3, as DNA: TGTGCCAGCAGCCAAGCGGGACACTCCAATTCACCCCTCCACTTT. Its protein is CASSQAGHSNSPLHF.

V usage is TRBV3-1 and J usage is TRBJ1-6; the D gene is possibly TRBD1 (5 bases). Germline values: CDR1 LGHDT, CDR2 YNNKEL (reference sequence). The length of the CDR3 is 15 residues. Trimming left V 3 bases short and J 9 bases short, with 15 bases between. CDR3 nucleotide sequence: TGTGCCAGCAGCCAGGACCAGGGACGCGGTTCACCCCTCCACTTT. Translation gives CASSQDQGRGSPLHF. Full variable domain (remainder filled in from reference TRBV3-1 and TRBJ1-6): DTAVSQTPKYLVTQMGNDKSIKCEQNLGHDTMYWYKQDSKKFLKIMFSYNNKELIINETVPNRFSPKSPDKAHLNLHINSLELGDSAVYFCASSQDQGRGSPLHFGNGTRLTVT.

This clonotype was counted ten times or more. The genes are TRBV3-1 and TRBJ2-1; no reliable D call. CDR1 is LGHDT and CDR2 is YNNKEL in the germline V gene (reference sequence). The CDR3 has 15 amino acids. Between the trimmed V and J ends, which lost 4 bases and 8 bases, there was a span of 18 bases. The CDR3 DNA sequence: TGTGCCAGCAGCCGTCCGAGGCAGGCGGTGGATGAGCAGTTCTTC. This encodes CASSRPRQAVDEQFF.

This clonotype was seen only once. The CDR3 nucleotides are TGCAGTGCTCAGTGGGGGGCGACGCCCCCCTACGAGCAGTACTTC. As protein: CSAQWGATPPYEQYF. The chain recombines TRBV20-1 with TRBJ2-7; D possibly uses TRBD1 or TRBD2 (6 bases each). The V gene's germline CDR1 is DFQATT and CDR2 SNEGSKA (reference sequence). The CDR3 totals 15 residues. The V gene lost 5 bases and the J gene lost 2 bases, with 19 bases spanning the gap.

The chain uses TRBV20-1 and TRBJ2-1; TRBD2 matches at 8 bases. With 6 bases clipped from V and 9 bases from J, the junction kept 10 bases outside the gene matches. This CDR3 region has 13 residues. Germline CDR1 reads DFQATT; CDR2 reads SNEGSKA (reference sequence). The CDR3 coding sequence is TGCAGTGCCCAAGCGGGGGCCGGGGCTGAGCAGTTCTTC. Translated, it gives CSAQAGAGAEQFF.

The genes are TRBV11-2 and TRBJ2-5; 10 nucleotides agree with TRBD2. The CDR3 totals 18 residues. Germline lookup yields CDR1 SGHAT and CDR2 FQNNGV. The ends lost 2 bases at V and 5 bases at J; junction bases unmatched: 14. The CDR3 loop is CASSLTPSGSPKYETQYF. The DNA of the CDR3 is TGTGCCAGCAGCTTAACCCCTAGCGGGAGCCCAAAGTATGAGACCCAGTACTTC.

This clonotype came up a few times. The rearrangement joins TRBV28 to TRBJ1-3; weak D call: TRBD1 (5 bases). This CDR3 contains 18 residues. Germline CDR1 and CDR2: MDHEN and SYDVKM. The V and J ends lost 6 bases and 1 base respectively, with 22 bases between them. Written as DNA, the CDR3 is TGTGCCAGCAGCTACAGGCTCCGAGTGCCCCCATCTGGAAACACCATATATTTT. Translating gives CASSYRLRVPPSGNTIYF.

This clonotype was counted ten times or more. The rearrangement uses TRBV11-2 and TRBJ2-2; 8 nucleotides align to TRBD2. CDR3 size: 17 residues. The germline gives CDR1 SGHAT, CDR2 FQNNGV. With V trimmed by 1 base and J by 3 bases, 7 bases remained unmatched. The CDR3 nucleotides read TGTGCCAGCAGCTTAGGCCCCACTAGCGGCTACACCGGGGAGCTGTTTTTT. Residues: CASSLGPTSGYTGELFF.

This clonotype was observed a few times. The chain uses TRBV24-1 and TRBJ1-1; unclear D gene. The CDR3 is made up of 13 amino acids. The germline V and J ends were trimmed by 9 bases and 1 base, with 11 bases remaining between them. Germline loops: CDR1 KGHDR, CDR2 SFDVKD. Here the CDR3 reads CATPEEANTEAFF. DNA of the CDR3: TGTGCCACCCCTGAGGAAGCGAACACTGAAGCTTTCTTT.

This clonotype showed up just a few times. The J gene is TRBJ2-7, the V gene TRBV10-3; 8 bases map to TRBD1. The germline gives CDR1 ENHRY, CDR2 SYGVKD. CDR3 length: 12 residues. The junction had 4 bases not matched to a gene; V was cut back by 6 bases and J by 6 bases. The CDR3 protein is CAISMTGVEQYF. CDR3 nucleotides: TGTGCCATCAGCATGACAGGGGTCGAGCAGTACTTC.